These 21 T cell receptor beta chains were sequenced from one sample in a study of control samples from healthy donors and cancer patients. Data came from immunoSEQ multiplex PCR; TCRdb stores just in-frame clones and leaves some out. The repertoire includes roughly 370,000 clones, about 93% of them detected once, and 6% to 7% sits in the top ten. Sequencing was done on a sample of PBMCs. The receptors shown here come from a man in his forties with head and neck cancer.

A single count supports this clone. CDR3 in amino acids: CASSPRGQGGVEQFF. In DNA form, the CDR3 reads TGTGCCAGCTCACCAAGGGGACAGGGGGGTGTTGAGCAGTTCTTC. The chain couples TRBV18 to TRBJ2-1, with 11 positions matching TRBD1. Germline trimming cut 2 bases from V and 9 bases from J; bases unmatched to any gene: 6. The CDR3 covers 15 residues. Germline V gene sequence: CDR1 KGHSH, CDR2 LQKENI.

The chain is built from TRBV5-8 and TRBJ1-3; D call uncertain. The V end lost 0 bases, the J end lost 4 bases, and 8 bases lay between the germline ends. The germline V gene has CDR1 SGHTS and CDR2 YDEGEE. The CDR3 is 14 amino acids. The CDR3 DNA sequence: TGTGCCAGCAGCTTGGGAGGGTCCGGAAACACCATATATTTT. As protein: CASSLGGSGNTIYF.

The V call is TRBV6-2 or TRBV6-3, the J call TRBJ1-2; D gene uncertain. Deletions cut 5 bases from V and 0 bases from J, with 13 bases between. Looked up from germline, CDR1 is MNHEY and CDR2 is SVGEGT. This CDR3 is 15 amino acids long. This CDR3 is CASSTPVWSNYGYTF. The CDR3 DNA reads TGTGCCAGCAGTACCCCGGTTTGGTCTAACTATGGCTACACCTTC.

V gene TRBV7-6 combines with J gene TRBJ2-7; maybe TRBD1 (5 bases). V was pared by 4 bases and J by 2 bases, with 15 bases between. The CDR3 sequence is 15 residues long. Per germline, CDR1 SGHVS and CDR2 FNYEAQ. Here the CDR3 reads CASSSRLGATYEQYF. CDR3 DNA: TGTGCCAGCAGCTCAAGGTTAGGGGCCACCTACGAGCAGTACTTC.

The chain joins TRBV10-2 to TRBJ2-1; no clear D gene. This CDR3 comprises 14 residues. V shed 0 bases and J shed 4 bases, with 7 bases lying between them. Germline CDR1 and CDR2: WSHSY and SAAADI. The CDR3 coding sequence is TGCGCCAGCAGTGAGTCTAAAGGGTACAATGAGCAGTTCTTC. Its translation is CASSESKGYNEQFF.

J is TRBJ2-1 and V is TRBV21-1; TRBD1 reflects the table's D call only, with no check against the DNA. TRBV21-1 is termed a pseudogene. The CDR3 has 13 amino acids. CDR3: CASTAGKFSEQFF. The CDR3 DNA follows: TGTGCCAGCACAGCAGGGAAGTTCAGCGAGCAGTTCTTC.

This clone was seen only once. The chain couples TRBV5-8 to TRBJ2-2, with D possibly matching TRBD1 (5 bases). The CDR3 totals 15 residues. V was pared by 2 bases and J by 4 bases, with 12 bases between. CDR1 and CDR2 (germline): SGHTS, YDEGEE. The DNA for the CDR3 is TGTGCCAGCAGCTTTGGCGGAAGGGGCACCGGGGAGCTGTTTTTT. Translating gives CASSFGGRGTGELFF.

This chain links TRBV18 with TRBJ1-1; D is uncertain. V was cut by 2 bases and J by 0 bases, with 10 bases left in between. The CDR3 sequence is 15 residues long. CDR1 is KGHSH, CDR2 LQKENI, per germline. This CDR3 reads CASSPSSILNTEAFF. The CDR3 DNA reads TGTGCCAGCTCACCATCCAGCATATTGAACACTGAAGCTTTCTTT.

This chain links TRBV27 with TRBJ1-5; the match to TRBD1 covers 8 bases. Germline loops: CDR1 MNHEY, CDR2 SMNVEV (reference sequence). The J segment lost 7 bases and the V segment lost 6 bases, leaving 8 bases of the junction unmatched. The CDR3 totals 14 residues. Here the CDR3 reads CASRADRVGQPQHF. In nucleotides, the CDR3 is TGTGCCAGCAGAGCGGACAGGGTGGGACAGCCCCAGCATTTT.

For this clone: Other nucleotide sequences from this sample produce the same CDR3. The rearrangement links TRBV7-2 to TRBJ1-5; maybe TRBD1 (6 bases). Germline V gene sequence: CDR1 SGHTA, CDR2 FQGNSA. V lost 1 base and J lost 4, with 11 bases in between. The length of the CDR3 is 15 residues. The CDR3 nucleotides read TGTGCCAGCAGCTTAGGGGGGCAGGGGAATCAGCCCCAGCATTTT. Translating gives CASSLGGQGNQPQHF.

V and J are TRBV6-5 and TRBJ2-1; 12 nucleotides line up with TRBD2. This CDR3 spans 15 amino acids. Germline trimming cut 6 bases from V and 4 bases from J; bases unmatched to any gene: 4. Germline V gene lookup returns CDR1 MNHEY and CDR2 SVGAGI. The CDR3 coding sequence is TGTGCCAGCAGGGATGGGACTAGCGGGTACAATGAGCAGTTCTTC. Protein: CASRDGTSGYNEQFF.

This clone turned up a few times. V is TRBV5-1 and J is TRBJ2-2; 8 nucleotides align to TRBD2. Germline CDR1 and CDR2: SGHRS and YFSETQ. This CDR3 is 15 amino acids long. Trimming cost V 2 bases and J 4 bases; bases outside gene matches: 4. This CDR3 is CASSFRGGSTGELFF. The CDR3 DNA follows: TGCGCCAGCAGCTTCCGGGGGGGCAGCACCGGGGAGCTGTTTTTT.

The chain carries TRBV20-1 and TRBJ2-3; D remains ambiguous. The CDR3 has 13 amino acids. From germline, CDR1 is DFQATT and CDR2 SNEGSKA (reference sequence). The ends were cut back, 3 bases at V and 2 bases at J, with 9 bases in the middle. The CDR3 spells CSASHEATDTQYF. CDR3 in DNA: TGCAGTGCTAGTCACGAAGCCACAGATACGCAGTATTTT.

In DNA form, the CDR3 reads TGCGCCAGCAGCTTGGGATCCTCACCCCTCCACTTT. Translation gives CASSLGSSPLHF. This chain uses TRBV5-1 with TRBJ1-6; D not certain. V lost 0 bases and J lost 10, with 5 bases in between. The CDR3 loop spans 12 amino acids. Germline V gives CDR1 SGHRS, CDR2 YFSETQ.

V usage is TRBV7-3 and J usage is TRBJ2-1; 11 nucleotides match TRBD2. CDR1 and CDR2 (germline): SGHTA, FQGTGA. The CDR3 contains 15 residues. V shed 2 bases and J 7 bases; nucleotides not matched to a gene: 4. The CDR3 nucleotides are TGTGCCAGCAGCTTATTAGCGGGAGGGGCGAATGAGCAGTTCTTC. It is translated as CASSLLAGGANEQFF. Full variable domain (rest looked up from reference TRBV7-3 and TRBJ2-1): GAGVSQTPSNKVTEKGKYVELRCDPISGHTALYWYRQSLGQGPEFLIYFQGTGAADDSGLPNDRFFAVRPEGSVSTLKIQRTERGDSAVYLCASSLLAGGANEQFFGPGTRLTVL.

This chain links TRBV30 with TRBJ1-2; D uncertain. V was shortened by 0 bases and J by 2 bases, with 10 bases between the two germline ends. Germline assignment: CDR1 GTSNPN and CDR2 SVGIG (reference sequence). The CDR3 sequence is 14 residues long. The CDR3 coding sequence is TGTGCCTGGAGTGTACGGAGAGGAAACTATGGCTACACCTTC. This sequence encodes CAWSVRRGNYGYTF.

The V call is TRBV2, the J call TRBJ2-2, with D maybe TRBD1 (6 bases). Germline V lookup: CDR1 SNHLY, CDR2 FYNNEI. The CDR3 sequence is 11 residues long. V was clipped by 7 bases and J by 7 bases, with 7 bases between them. DNA of the CDR3: TGTGCCAGCAAGGGGGACGGGGAGCTGTTTTTT. The encoded protein is CASKGDGELFF.

The chain recombines TRBV3-1 (or the pseudogene TRBV3-2) with TRBJ2-5; D remains unclear. Germline V gene lookup returns CDR1 LGHDT and CDR2 YNNKEL (reference sequence). This CDR3 is built from 13 residues. V was shortened by 1 base and J by 4 bases, with 7 bases between the two germline ends. The CDR3 DNA follows: TGTGCCAGCAGCCAAGGAGAGAGAGAGACCCAGTACTTC. The encoded protein is CASSQGERETQYF.

The chain links TRBV29-1 to TRBJ2-1; no clear D gene. The V gene lost 3 bases and the J gene lost 5 bases, with 11 bases spanning the gap. Germline V gene data show CDR1 as SQVTM and CDR2 as ANQGSEA. This CDR3 region has 13 residues. CDR3 DNA sequence: TGCAGCGTTGATTCCAGAATCGACAATGAGCAGTTCTTC. Protein product: CSVDSRIDNEQFF.

The V and J genes are TRBV6-5 and TRBJ1-2; D gene ambiguous. This CDR3 is built from 12 residues. V dropped 5 bases and J dropped 4 bases, with 8 bases sitting between them. Germline values: CDR1 MNHEY, CDR2 SVGAGI. As DNA, the CDR3 is TGTGCCAGCAGTACCAGTCTCTATGGCTACACCTTC. It codes for CASSTSLYGYTF.

The J gene is TRBJ2-7, the V gene TRBV30; perhaps D is TRBD1 or TRBD2 (7 bases each). The germline gives CDR1 GTSNPN, CDR2 SVGIG (reference sequence). The CDR3 loop spans 13 amino acids. The V end was cut by 7 bases, the J end by 3 bases, with 16 bases between. This CDR3 is CAFRGGAGYEQYF. CDR3 in DNA: TGTGCCTTCAGGGGGGGCGCTGGCTACGAGCAGTACTTC. The full variable domain, completed using reference TRBV30 and TRBJ2-7, is SQTIHQWPATLVQPVGSPLSLECTVEGTSNPNLYWYRQAAGRGLQLLFYSVGIGQISSEVPQNLSASRPQDRQFILSSKKLLLSDSGFYLCAFRGGAGYEQYFGPGTRLTVT.